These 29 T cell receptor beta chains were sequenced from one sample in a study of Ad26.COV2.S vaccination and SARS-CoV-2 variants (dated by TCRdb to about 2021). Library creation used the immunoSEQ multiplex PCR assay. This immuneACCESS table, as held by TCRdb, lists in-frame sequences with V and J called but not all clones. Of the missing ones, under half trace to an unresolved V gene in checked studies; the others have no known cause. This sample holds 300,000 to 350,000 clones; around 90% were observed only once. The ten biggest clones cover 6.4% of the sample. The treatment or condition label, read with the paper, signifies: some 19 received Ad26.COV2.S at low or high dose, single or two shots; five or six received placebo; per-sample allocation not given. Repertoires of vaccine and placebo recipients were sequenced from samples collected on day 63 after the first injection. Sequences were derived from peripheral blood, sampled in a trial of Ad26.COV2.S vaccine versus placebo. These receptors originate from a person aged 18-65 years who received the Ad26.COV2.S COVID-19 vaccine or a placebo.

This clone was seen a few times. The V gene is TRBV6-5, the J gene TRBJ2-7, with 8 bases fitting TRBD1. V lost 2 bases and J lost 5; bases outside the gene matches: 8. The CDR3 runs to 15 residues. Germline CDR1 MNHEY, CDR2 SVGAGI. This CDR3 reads CASSYTDRGNHEQYF. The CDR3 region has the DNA TGTGCCAGCAGTTACACTGACAGGGGCAACCACGAGCAGTACTTC.

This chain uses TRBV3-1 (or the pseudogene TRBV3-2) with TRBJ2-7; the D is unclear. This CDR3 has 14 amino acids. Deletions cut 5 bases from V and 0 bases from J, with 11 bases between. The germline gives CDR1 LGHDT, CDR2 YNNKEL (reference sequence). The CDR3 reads CASSWAGSSYEQYF. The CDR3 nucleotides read TGTGCCAGCAGCTGGGCAGGAAGCTCCTACGAGCAGTACTTC.

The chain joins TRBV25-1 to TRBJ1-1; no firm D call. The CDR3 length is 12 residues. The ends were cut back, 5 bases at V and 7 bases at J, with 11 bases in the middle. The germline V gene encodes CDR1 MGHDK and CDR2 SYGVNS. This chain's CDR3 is CASSPSGYEAFF. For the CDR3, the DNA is TGTGCCAGCAGTCCCAGCGGATATGAAGCTTTCTTT.

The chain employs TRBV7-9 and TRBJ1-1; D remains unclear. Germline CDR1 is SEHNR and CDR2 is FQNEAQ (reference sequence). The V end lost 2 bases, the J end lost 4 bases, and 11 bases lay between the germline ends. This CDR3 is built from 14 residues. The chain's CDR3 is CASSLTGSITEAFF. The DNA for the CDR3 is TGTGCCAGCAGCTTAACGGGCAGTATCACTGAAGCTTTCTTT.

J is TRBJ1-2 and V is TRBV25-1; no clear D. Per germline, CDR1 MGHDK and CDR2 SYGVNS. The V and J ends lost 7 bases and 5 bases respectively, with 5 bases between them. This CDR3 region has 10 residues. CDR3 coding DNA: TGTGCCAGCAATTATTATGGCTACACCTTC. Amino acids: CASNYYGYTF.

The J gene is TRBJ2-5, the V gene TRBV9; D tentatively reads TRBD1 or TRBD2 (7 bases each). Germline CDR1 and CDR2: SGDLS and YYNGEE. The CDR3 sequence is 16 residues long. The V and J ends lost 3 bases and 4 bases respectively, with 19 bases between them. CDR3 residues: CASSERRQGGSETQYF. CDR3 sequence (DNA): TGTGCCAGCAGCGAGAGGAGACAGGGAGGGTCAGAGACCCAGTACTTC.

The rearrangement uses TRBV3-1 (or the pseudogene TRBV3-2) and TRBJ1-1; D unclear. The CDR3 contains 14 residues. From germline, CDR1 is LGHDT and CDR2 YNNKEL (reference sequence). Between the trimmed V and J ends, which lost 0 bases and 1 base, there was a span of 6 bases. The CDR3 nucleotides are TGTGCCAGCAGCCAAGACGTCGGGAACACTGAAGCTTTCTTT. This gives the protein CASSQDVGNTEAFF.

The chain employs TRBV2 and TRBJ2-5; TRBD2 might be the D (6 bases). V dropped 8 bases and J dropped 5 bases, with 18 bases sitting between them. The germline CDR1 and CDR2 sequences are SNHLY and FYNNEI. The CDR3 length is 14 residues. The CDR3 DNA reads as TGTGCCAGCCAAAGGCTAGCGCTTCGCGAGACCCAGTACTTC. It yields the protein CASQRLALRETQYF.

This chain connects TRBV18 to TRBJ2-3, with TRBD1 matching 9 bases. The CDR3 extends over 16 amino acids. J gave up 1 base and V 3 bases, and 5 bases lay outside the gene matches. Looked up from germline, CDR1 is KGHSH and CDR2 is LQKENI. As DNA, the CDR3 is TGTGCCAGCTCACCCGGACAGGGGATGGGCACAGATACGCAGTATTTT. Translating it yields CASSPGQGMGTDTQYF.

This CDR3 is CASSPRQGARETQYF. In DNA form, the CDR3 reads TGTGCCAGCAGCCCGAGACAGGGGGCTCGGGAGACCCAGTACTTC. The rearrangement joins TRBV9 to TRBJ2-5, with 10 bases lining up with TRBD1. The CDR3 consists of 15 residues. Germline V gene lookup returns CDR1 SGDLS and CDR2 YYNGEE. J gave up 5 bases and V 4 bases, and 8 bases lay outside the gene matches.

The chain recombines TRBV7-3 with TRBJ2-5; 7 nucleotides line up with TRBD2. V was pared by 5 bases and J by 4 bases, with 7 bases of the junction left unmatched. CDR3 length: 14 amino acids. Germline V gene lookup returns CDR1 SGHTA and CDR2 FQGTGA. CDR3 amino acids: CASSLDGGRETQYF. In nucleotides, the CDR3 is TGTGCCAGCAGCCTAGACGGGGGGAGAGAGACCCAGTACTTC.

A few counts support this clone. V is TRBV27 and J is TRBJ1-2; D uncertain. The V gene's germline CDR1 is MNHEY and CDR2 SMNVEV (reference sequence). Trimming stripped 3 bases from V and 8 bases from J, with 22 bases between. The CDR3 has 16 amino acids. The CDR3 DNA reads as TGTGCCAGCAGTTTGAAAGGGCGGGGTGCGGTGAAGGGCTACACCTTC. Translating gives CASSLKGRGAVKGYTF.

The chain's CDR3 is CASSRRVSEKLFF. For the CDR3, the DNA is TGTGCCAGCAGCCGCAGGGTTTCCGAAAAACTGTTTTTT. The chain combines TRBV7-3 with TRBJ1-4, with TRBD1 as a possible D gene (5 bases). The CDR3 is 13 residues long. The V gene lost 5 bases and the J gene lost 8 bases, with 12 bases spanning the gap. Looked up from germline, CDR1 is SGHTA and CDR2 is FQGTGA.

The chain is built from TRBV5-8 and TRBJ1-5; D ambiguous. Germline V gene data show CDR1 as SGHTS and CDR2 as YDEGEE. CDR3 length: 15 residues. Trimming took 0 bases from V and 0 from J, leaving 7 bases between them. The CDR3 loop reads CASSLGGNSNQPQHF. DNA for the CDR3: TGTGCCAGCAGCTTGGGAGGGAATAGCAATCAGCCCCAGCATTTT.

The CDR3 region has the DNA TGTGCCAGCGCAAAGGACGGAGCTAACTATGGCTACACCTTC. Protein sequence: CASAKDGANYGYTF. This sequence joins TRBV6-6 and TRBJ1-2; D is undetermined. The CDR3 covers 14 residues. Germline V lookup: CDR1 MNHNY, CDR2 SVGAGI (reference sequence). Trimming removed 8 bases at V and 0 bases at J, with 13 bases between.

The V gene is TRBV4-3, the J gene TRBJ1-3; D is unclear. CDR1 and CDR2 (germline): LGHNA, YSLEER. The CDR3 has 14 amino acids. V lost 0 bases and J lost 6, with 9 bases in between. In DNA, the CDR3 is TGCGCCAGCAGCCAAGACCAGAGCTTAAACACCATATATTTT. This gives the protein CASSQDQSLNTIYF.

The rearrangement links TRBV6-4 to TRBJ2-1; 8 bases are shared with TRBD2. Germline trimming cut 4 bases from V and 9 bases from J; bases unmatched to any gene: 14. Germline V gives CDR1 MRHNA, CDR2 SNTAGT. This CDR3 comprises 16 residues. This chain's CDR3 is CASSASWAGGTSEQFF. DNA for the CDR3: TGTGCCAGCAGTGCGAGCTGGGCGGGAGGAACAAGTGAGCAGTTCTTC.

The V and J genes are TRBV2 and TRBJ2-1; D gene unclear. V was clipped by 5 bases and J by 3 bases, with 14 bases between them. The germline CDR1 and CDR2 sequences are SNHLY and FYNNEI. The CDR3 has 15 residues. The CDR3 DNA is TGTGCCAGCAGTCTCCGGGTCCAAGGCTACAATGAGCAGTTCTTC. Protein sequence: CASSLRVQGYNEQFF.

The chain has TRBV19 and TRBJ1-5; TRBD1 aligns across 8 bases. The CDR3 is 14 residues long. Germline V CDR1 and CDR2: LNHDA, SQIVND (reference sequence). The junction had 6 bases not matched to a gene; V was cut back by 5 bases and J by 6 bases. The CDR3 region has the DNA TGTGCCAGTAGTCAAGGACAGGGCGTTCAGCCCCAGCATTTT. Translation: CASSQGQGVQPQHF.

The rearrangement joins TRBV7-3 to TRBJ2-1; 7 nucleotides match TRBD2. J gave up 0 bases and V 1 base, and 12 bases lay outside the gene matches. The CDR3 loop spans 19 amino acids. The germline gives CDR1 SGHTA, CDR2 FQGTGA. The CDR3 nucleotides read TGTGCCAGCAGCTTAAATTTTGGGGAGGGGTCCGGCTCCTACAATGAGCAGTTCTTC. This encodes CASSLNFGEGSGSYNEQFF.

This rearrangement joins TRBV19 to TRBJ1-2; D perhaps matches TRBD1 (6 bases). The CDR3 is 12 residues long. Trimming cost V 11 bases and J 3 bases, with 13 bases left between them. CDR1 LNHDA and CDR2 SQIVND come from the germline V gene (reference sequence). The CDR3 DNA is TGTGCCGGGAAACGACAGGACTATGGCTACACCTTC. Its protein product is CAGKRQDYGYTF.

CDR3 bases: TGTGCCAGCAGCGCGAGCTCCTACGAGCAGTACTTC. Protein: CASSASSYEQYF. This sequence joins TRBV13 and TRBJ2-7; no firm D call. V was clipped by 5 bases and J by 0 bases, with 5 bases between them. The CDR3 runs to 12 residues. The germline CDR1 and CDR2 sequences are PRHDT and FYEKMQ (reference sequence).

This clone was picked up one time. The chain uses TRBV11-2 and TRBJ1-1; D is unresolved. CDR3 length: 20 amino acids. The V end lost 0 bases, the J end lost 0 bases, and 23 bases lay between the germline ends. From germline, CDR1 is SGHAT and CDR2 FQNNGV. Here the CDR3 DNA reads TGTGCCAGCAGCTTAGAGAGTTCGTCGGTCAGCCACCTCATGAACACTGAAGCTTTCTTT. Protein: CASSLESSSVSHLMNTEAFF.

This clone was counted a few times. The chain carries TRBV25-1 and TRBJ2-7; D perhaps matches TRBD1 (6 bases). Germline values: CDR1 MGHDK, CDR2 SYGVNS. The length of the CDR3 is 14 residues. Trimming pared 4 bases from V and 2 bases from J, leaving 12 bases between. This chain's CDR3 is CASSVPGAPYEQYF. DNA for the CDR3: TGTGCCAGCAGTGTGCCAGGGGCCCCCTACGAGCAGTACTTC.

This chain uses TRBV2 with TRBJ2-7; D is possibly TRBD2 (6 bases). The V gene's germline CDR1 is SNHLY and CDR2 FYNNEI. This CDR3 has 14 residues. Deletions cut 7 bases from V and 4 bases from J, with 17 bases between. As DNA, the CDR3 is TGTGCCAGCACCACCCCGACTAGTTCGTACGAGCAGTACTTC. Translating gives CASTTPTSSYEQYF.

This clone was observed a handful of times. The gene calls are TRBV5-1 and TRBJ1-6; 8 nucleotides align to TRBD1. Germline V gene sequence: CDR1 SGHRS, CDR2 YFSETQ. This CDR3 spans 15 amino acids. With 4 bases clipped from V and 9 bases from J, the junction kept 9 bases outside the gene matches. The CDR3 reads CASSPGQGISSPLHF. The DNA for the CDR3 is TGCGCCAGCAGCCCCGGACAGGGTATTAGTTCACCCCTCCACTTT.

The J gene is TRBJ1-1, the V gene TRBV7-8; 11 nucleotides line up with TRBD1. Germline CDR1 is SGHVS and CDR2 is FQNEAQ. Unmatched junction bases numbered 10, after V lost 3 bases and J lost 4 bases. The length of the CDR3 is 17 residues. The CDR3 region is CASSFLGQGAGSTEAFF. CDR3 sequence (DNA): TGTGCCAGCAGCTTCCTAGGACAGGGGGCGGGGAGCACTGAAGCTTTCTTT.

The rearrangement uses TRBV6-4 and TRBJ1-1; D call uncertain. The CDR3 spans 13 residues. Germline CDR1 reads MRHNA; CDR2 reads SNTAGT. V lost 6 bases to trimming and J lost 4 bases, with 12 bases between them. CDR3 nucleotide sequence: TGTGCCAGCAGCCCCTCGAGAGGCACTGAAGCTTTCTTT. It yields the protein CASSPSRGTEAFF.

CDR3 region: CASSSPSGPMNTEAFF. The CDR3 nucleotides read TGTGCCAGCAGCTCTCCATCGGGACCGATGAACACTGAAGCTTTCTTT. The chain links TRBV28 to TRBJ1-1; D may be TRBD1 (5 bases). Germline V gene data show CDR1 as MDHEN and CDR2 as SYDVKM. The CDR3 extends over 16 amino acids. V lost 6 bases and J lost 0, with 17 bases in between. Filled out from reference TRBV28 and TRBJ1-1, the complete variable domain reads DVKVTQSSRYLVKRTGEKVFLECVQDMDHENMFWYRQDPGLGLRLIYFSYDVKMKEKGDIPEGYSVSREKKERFSLILESASTNQTSMYLCASSSPSGPMNTEAFFGQGTRLTVV.